This TCR beta chain was captured by sequencing in a study of T cells in localized non-small cell lung cancer. Study-level results: An association was observed between higher blood T cell density and longer overall survival.

Worth noting for this clone: Its matching antigen is unknown.

Germline V gives CDR1 SGHNT, CDR2 YYREEE (reference sequence). The V gene lost 2 bases and the J gene lost 8 bases, with 17 bases spanning the gap. The CDR3 has 16 amino acids. Sequencing was performed with immunoSEQ multiplex PCR; in TCRdb, only in-frame clones are kept and a portion is missing. The profile shows some 66,000 clones, approximately 84% of them singletons. This sequence originates from an older female donor with stage I lung adenocarcinoma. The input for sequencing was peripheral blood, taken before any cancer treatment. The genes are TRBV5-4 and TRBJ1-6; D perhaps matches TRBD1 (6 bases). The CDR3 DNA reads as TGTGCCAGCAGCTTTACAGGGCCCCTTAGGGATTCACCCCTCCACTTT. Its translation: CASSFTGPLRDSPLHF.